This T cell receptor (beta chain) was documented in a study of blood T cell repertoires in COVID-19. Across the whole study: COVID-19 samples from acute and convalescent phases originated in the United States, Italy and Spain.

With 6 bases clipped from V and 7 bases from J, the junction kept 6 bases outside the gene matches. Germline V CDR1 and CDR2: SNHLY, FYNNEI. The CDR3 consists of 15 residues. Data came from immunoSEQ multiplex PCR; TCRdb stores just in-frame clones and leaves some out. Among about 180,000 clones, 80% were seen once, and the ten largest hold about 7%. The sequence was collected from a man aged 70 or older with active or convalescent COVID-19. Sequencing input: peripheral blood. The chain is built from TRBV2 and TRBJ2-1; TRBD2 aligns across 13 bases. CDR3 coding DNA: TGTGCCAGCAGGATACTAGCGGGGGGGCCAAATGAGCAGTTCTTC. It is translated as CASRILAGGPNEQFF.